This is a list of T cell receptor beta chains from one sample in a study of cytomegalovirus exposure and HLA in healthy donors. The table came from immunoSEQ multiplex PCR; TCRdb's copy has only in-frame clones and leaves some out. The table shows about 210,000 clones, with around 83% occurring only once. Input material: PBMCs. The receptors derive from a woman between 50 and 59 years old in good health and CMV-seropositive. CDR3s include the opening cysteine and the closing phenylalanine or tryptophan. A D gene is named only where the DNA matches it firmly. Some rows mark clone size as missing; the rest say once, few, many or name a class of expanded clone.

once,-,TRBJ1-2,TRBV28,TGTGCCAGCAGTACTAAACCGGGGGGCTACACCTTC,CASSTKPGGYTF
once,TRBD1,TRBJ1-1,TRBV18,TGTGCCAGCTCCTGGGGGACAGGGAATTTTGACACTGAAGCTTTCTTT,CASSWGTGNFDTEAFF
-,TRBD2,TRBJ2-1,TRBV7-7,TGTGCCAGCAGCGAGAAGCGGGGAGGGAATGAGCAGTTCTTC,CASSEKRGGNEQFF
-,-,TRBJ2-7,TRBV10-3,TGTGCCATCATGTGGGCGAACTCCTACGAGCAGTACTTC,CAIMWANSYEQYF
once,-,TRBJ2-2,TRBV5-4,TGTGCCAGCACCCCCCGGGGGGCCGCGAACACCGGGGAGCTGTTTTTT,CASTPRGAANTGELFF
-,-,TRBJ2-7,TRBV2,TGTGCCACCGCCGGTGACACCTACGAGCAGTACTTC,CATAGDTYEQYF
-,-,TRBJ2-1,TRBV5-6,TGTGCCAGCAGCTTGGTAGGGGTCGGGGGTCTGGGGCCGACCAATGAGCAGTTCTTC,CASSLVGVGGLGPTNEQFF
-,TRBD2,TRBJ2-1,TRBV4-1,TGCGCCAGCAGCCAAATTACGCGGGGGGGAAACAATGAGCAGTTCTTC,CASSQITRGGNNEQFF
-,-,TRBJ1-1,TRBV15,TGTGCCACCAGCAGAGATGGGTCACCACGGGGCACTGAAGCTTTCTTT,CATSRDGSPRGTEAFF
-,-,TRBJ2-5,TRBV28,TGTGCCAGCAGCCGAAAAGGGCGGGCGGGGAAATCGGCCCAGTACTTC,CASSRKGRAGKSAQYF
-,TRBD1,TRBJ1-1,TRBV2,TGTGCCAGCAGTCAGGGACAGACATACACTGAAGCTTTCTTT,CASSQGQTYTEAFF
few,TRBD1,TRBJ2-6,TRBV4-2,TGTGCCAGCAGCCAAGATCCTACCCAGGGGGCGCCTGGGGCCAACGTCCTGACTTTC,CASSQDPTQGAPGANVLTF
-,TRBD2,TRBJ2-3,TRBV28,TGTGCCAGCGCCGCGATAGAGCGGGGGCTGAGCACAGATACGCAGTATTTT,CASAAIERGLSTDTQYF
few,-,TRBJ1-5,TRBV4-1,TGCGCCAGCAGCCATCCGGGACAAGGCAATCAGCCCCAGCATTTT,CASSHPGQGNQPQHF
once,TRBD1,TRBJ2-3,TRBV5-1,TGCGCCAGCAGCTTGGGATTCGGGACAGGGAGCACAGATACGCAGTATTTT,CASSLGFGTGSTDTQYF
-,-,TRBJ1-1,TRBV2,TGTGCCAGCAGTGAACAGGGGTTACAATTCACTGAAGCTTTCTTT,CASSEQGLQFTEAFF
-,-,TRBJ2-7,TRBV30,TGTGCCTGGAGTGTTGGAGGGCCCTCCTACGAGCAGTACTTC,CAWSVGGPSYEQYF
-,TRBD2,TRBJ2-3,TRBV7-9,TGTGCCAGCAGCTTAGGTCGAGCGGGGGGTTACACAGATACGCAGTATTTT,CASSLGRAGGYTDTQYF
once,-,TRBJ2-5,TRBV5-1,TGCGCCAGCACCGAGTATCTGGACAGAAAAGAGACCCAGTACTTC,CASTEYLDRKETQYF
-,-,TRBJ1-1,TRBV5-1,TGCGCCAGCAGCTTGCTGAGAGGGAACACTGAAGCTTTCTTT,CASSLLRGNTEAFF
-,-,TRBJ2-1,TRBV5-8,TGTGCCAGCAGATCCGGGACATCGGGAAGCAATGAGCAGTTCTTC,CASRSGTSGSNEQFF
-,-,TRBJ1-3,TRBV27,TGTGCCAGCAAGGTACTGGGCGCTGGAAACACCATATATTTT,CASKVLGAGNTIYF
-,-,TRBJ2-7,TRBV9,TGTGCCAGCAGCATACGGGACTTGTTTGGCTACGAGCAGTACTTC,CASSIRDLFGYEQYF
-,TRBD2,TRBJ2-7,TRBV7-2,TGTGCCAGCAGCCCCTCCGTCCGGGGGGGCCGGTACGAGCAGTACTTC,CASSPSVRGGRYEQYF
-,-,TRBJ1-2,TRBV6-5,TGTGCCAGCAGTCCCTATCTCGGGAGGGACTATGGCTACACCTTC,CASSPYLGRDYGYTF
-,TRBD1,TRBJ2-1,TRBV18,TGTGCCAGCTCACTGGGACAGGGGAGAGAAAATGAGCAGTTCTTC,CASSLGQGRENEQFF
-,-,TRBJ1-1,TRBV6-5,TGTGCCAGCGCAGGGCCGACCCTAGGAGCTTTCTTT,CASAGPTLGAFF
once,-,TRBJ2-5,TRBV28,TGTGCCAGCAGCTTGAGAGGGACCCAGTACTTC,CASSLRGTQYF
-,-,TRBJ2-1,TRBV6-5,TGTGCCAGCAGTTCCCCGGGCGGGGACAATGAGCAGTTCTTC,CASSSPGGDNEQFF
-,-,TRBJ1-5,TRBV6-1,TGTGCCAGCAGTCGCACCCAGTATCAGCCCCAGCATTTT,CASSRTQYQPQHF
-,-,TRBJ1-4,TRBV6-1,TGTGCCAGCAGCCAGGGACTCCGAGGGGAAAAACTGTTTTTT,CASSQGLRGEKLFF
-,TRBD1,TRBJ2-7,TRBV7-9,TGTGCCAGCAGCCTCCGGGACAGGGCTTCCTACGAGCAGTACTTC,CASSLRDRASYEQYF
-,-,TRBJ1-1,TRBV27,TGTGCCAGCAGTTTATGGGGAGACAAGGGATCAGCTTTCTTT,CASSLWGDKGSAFF
-,TRBD1,TRBJ2-7,TRBV4-3,TGCGCCAGCAGCCTAGCCGGGACAGGGGACGAGCAGTACTTC,CASSLAGTGDEQYF
-,-,TRBJ2-2,TRBV7-8,TGTGCCAGCAGCTTAGAAGTGGGGCAGGTCGTAATTACCGGGGAGCTGTTTTTT,CASSLEVGQVVITGELFF